This TCR beta chain was identified during a study of cytomegalovirus exposure and HLA in healthy donors. The primer mix had 60 Vbeta and 13 Jbeta primers. Only in-frame clones appear in the TCRdb table, and some are missing; sequencing was by immunoSEQ multiplex PCR. The sample yields some 110,000 clones, roughly 74% seen once. Germline V CDR1 and CDR2: SEHNR, FQNEAQ (reference sequence). Trimming removed 5 bases at V and 6 bases at J, with 10 bases between. This CDR3 is 12 amino acids long. Specimen: PBMCs. This chain uses TRBV7-9 with TRBJ1-1, with D tentatively TRBD1 (5 bases). This sequence was found in a woman in her 30s in good health and CMV-seronegative. The CDR3 loop reads CASSPGLSEAFF. DNA of the CDR3: TGTGCCAGCAGCCCGGGACTCTCTGAAGCTTTCTTT. Looking up the rest from reference TRBV7-9 and TRBJ1-1 gives the full variable domain: DTGVSQNPRHKITKRGQNVTFRCDPISEHNRLYWYRQTLGQGPEFLTYFQNEAQLEKSRLLSDRFSAERPKGSFSTLEIQRTEQGDSAMYLCASSPGLSEAFFGQGTRLTVV.